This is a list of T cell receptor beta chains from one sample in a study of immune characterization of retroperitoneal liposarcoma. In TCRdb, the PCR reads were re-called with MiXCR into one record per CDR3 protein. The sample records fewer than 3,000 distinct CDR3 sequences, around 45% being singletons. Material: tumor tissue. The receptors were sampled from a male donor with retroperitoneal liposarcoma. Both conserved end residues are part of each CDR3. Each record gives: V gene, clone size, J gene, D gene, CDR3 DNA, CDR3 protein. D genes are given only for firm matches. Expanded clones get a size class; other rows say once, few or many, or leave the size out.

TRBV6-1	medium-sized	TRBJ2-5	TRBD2	TGTGCCAGCAAGGATGGCGGGAGGGGGGAGCAGTACTTC	CASKDGGRGEQYF
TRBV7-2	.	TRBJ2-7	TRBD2	TGTGCCAGCACCACTCGGGGACTAGCGAACTATGAGCAGTACTTC	CASTTRGLANYEQYF
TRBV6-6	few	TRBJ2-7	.	TGTGCCAGCAGTTACTGGGGGACTCGGGGGATTGGAGATGAGCAGTACTTC	CASSYWGTRGIGDEQYF
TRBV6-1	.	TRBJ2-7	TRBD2	TGTGCCAGCCGAAGCCGGACTAGCGCTATCCTAGGGTACGAGCAGTACTTC	CASRSRTSAILGYEQYF
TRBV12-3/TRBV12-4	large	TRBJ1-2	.	TGTGCCAGCAGGGGGACGATAGGACGTGAAAACTATGGCTACACCTTC	CASRGTIGRENYGYTF
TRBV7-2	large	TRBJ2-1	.	TGTGCCAGCAGCTTAATCAAACAGTTTCCAGTCTCCTACAATGAGCAGTTCTTC	CASSLIKQFPVSYNEQFF
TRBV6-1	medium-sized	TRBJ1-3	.	TGTGCCAGCAGTGAAGTATGGCAGGGTCAGGCTGGAAACACCATATATTTT	CASSEVWQGQAGNTIYF
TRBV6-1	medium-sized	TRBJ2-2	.	TGTGCCAGCAGTCCGGTCTCCGGGGAGCTGTTTTTT	CASSPVSGELFF
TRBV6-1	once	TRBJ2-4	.	TGTGCCAGCAGTGACTTCGTCGGACAGAAAAACATTCAGTACTTC	CASSDFVGQKNIQYF
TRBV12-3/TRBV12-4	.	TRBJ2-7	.	TGTGCCAGCAGTTTATCAGAGCTCGGCGAGCAGTACTTC	CASSLSELGEQYF
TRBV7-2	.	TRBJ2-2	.	TGTGCCAGCAGCTTAGATCGGATAGAAGTTTACCCCGGGGAGCTGTTTTTT	CASSLDRIEVYPGELFF
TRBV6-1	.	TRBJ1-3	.	TGTGCCAGCAGTGACAATACTGGAAACACCATATATTTT	CASSDNTGNTIYF
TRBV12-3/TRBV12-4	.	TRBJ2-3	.	TGTGCCAGCAGTACTCTAGGCGGGGCAACGCAGTATTTT	CASSTLGGATQYF
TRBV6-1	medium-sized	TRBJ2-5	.	TGTGCCAGCAGTGAAGCGCTTCAAGCACTAGTCGGGCAGTACTTC	CASSEALQALVGQYF
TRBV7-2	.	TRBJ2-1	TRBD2	TGTGCCAGCAGCTTACCAACTTTCGGGGGGAGGAACAATGAGCAGTTCTTC	CASSLPTFGGRNNEQFF
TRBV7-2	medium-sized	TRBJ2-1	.	TGTGCCAGCAGCTTCTGGGGATCCAATGAGCAGTTCTTC	CASSFWGSNEQFF
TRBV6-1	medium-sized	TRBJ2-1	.	TGTGCCAGCAGAGAAAGGGAGTGGTTGGATAGCTCCTACAATGAGCAGTTCTTC	CASREREWLDSSYNEQFF
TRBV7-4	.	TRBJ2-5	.	TGTGCCAGCAGCCCACGAGGGTCTCAAGAGACCCAGTACTTC	CASSPRGSQETQYF
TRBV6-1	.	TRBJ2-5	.	TGTGCCAGCAGTGAATCGACCTACCAAGAGACCCAGTACTTC	CASSESTYQETQYF
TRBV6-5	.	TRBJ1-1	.	TGTGCCAGCAGTTACTCGAGGGTCGGGGGGAACACTGAAGCTTTCTTT	CASSYSRVGGNTEAFF
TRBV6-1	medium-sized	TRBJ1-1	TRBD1	TGTGCCAGCAGCTACAGGGGTAGCACTGAAGCTTTCTTT	CASSYRGSTEAFF
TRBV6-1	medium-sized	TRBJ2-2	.	TGTGCCAGCAGTTGGAATTGGGGGGTCACCGGGGAGCTGTTTTTT	CASSWNWGVTGELFF
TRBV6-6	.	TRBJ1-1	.	TGTGCCAGCAGTTATGCCGGGGGTGTGATGTCTTTCTTT	CASSYAGGVMSFF
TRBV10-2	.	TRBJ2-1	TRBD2	TGCGCCAGCAGTACTAGCGGGAGTGTCGATGAGCAGTTCTTC	CASSTSGSVDEQFF
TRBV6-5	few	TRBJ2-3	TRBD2	TGTGCCAGCAGTTACCCCAGGGACGGGGGGACAGATACGCAGTATTTT	CASSYPRDGGTDTQYF
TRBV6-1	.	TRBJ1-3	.	TGTGCCAGCAGTGGACCCAGGGTCGCTGGAAACACCATATATTTT	CASSGPRVAGNTIYF
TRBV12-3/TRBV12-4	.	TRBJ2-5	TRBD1	TGTGCCAGCAGCCCCGGGACAGGACGGGAAGAGACCCAGTACTTC	CASSPGTGREETQYF
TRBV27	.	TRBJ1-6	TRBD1	TGTGCCAGCAGTTTAACCCTCGGGACAGGGGGCATCCCCCTCCACTTT	CASSLTLGTGGIPLHF
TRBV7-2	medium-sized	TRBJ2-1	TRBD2	TGTGCCAGCAGCCCGACTAGCGGGAGAGGGAACGAGCAGTTCTTC	CASSPTSGRGNEQFF
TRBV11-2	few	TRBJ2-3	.	TGTGCCAGCAGCTTACTTGGACAGGGAGTAGCGGGTACAGATACGCAGTATTTT	CASSLLGQGVAGTDTQYF
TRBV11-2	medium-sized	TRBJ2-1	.	TGTGCCAGCAGCTTATTACAGGGCAATGAGCAGTTCTTC	CASSLLQGNEQFF
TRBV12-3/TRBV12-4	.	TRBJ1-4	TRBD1	TGTGCCAGCACCGTGGACAGGGGGCGAGAAAAACTGTTTTTT	CASTVDRGREKLFF
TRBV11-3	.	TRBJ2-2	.	TGTGCCAGCAGCTTGGACTCGCTCGCGGGTCGGGAGCTGTTTTTT	CASSLDSLAGRELFF